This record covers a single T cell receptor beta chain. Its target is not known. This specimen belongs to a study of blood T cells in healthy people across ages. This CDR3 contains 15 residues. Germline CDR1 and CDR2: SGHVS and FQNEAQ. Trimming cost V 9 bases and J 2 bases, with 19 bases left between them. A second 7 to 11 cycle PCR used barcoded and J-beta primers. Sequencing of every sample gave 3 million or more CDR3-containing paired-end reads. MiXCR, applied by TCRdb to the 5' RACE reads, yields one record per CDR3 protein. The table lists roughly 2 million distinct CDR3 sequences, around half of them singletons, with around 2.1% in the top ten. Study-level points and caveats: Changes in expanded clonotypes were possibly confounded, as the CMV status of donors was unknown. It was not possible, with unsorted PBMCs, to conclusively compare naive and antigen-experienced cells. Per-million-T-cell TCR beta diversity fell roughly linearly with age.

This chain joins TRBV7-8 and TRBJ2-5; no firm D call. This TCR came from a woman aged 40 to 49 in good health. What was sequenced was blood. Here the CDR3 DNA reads TGTGCCAGGCTGGCGGCAGCGACCCTACAAGAGACCCAGTACTTC. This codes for CARLAAATLQETQYF.